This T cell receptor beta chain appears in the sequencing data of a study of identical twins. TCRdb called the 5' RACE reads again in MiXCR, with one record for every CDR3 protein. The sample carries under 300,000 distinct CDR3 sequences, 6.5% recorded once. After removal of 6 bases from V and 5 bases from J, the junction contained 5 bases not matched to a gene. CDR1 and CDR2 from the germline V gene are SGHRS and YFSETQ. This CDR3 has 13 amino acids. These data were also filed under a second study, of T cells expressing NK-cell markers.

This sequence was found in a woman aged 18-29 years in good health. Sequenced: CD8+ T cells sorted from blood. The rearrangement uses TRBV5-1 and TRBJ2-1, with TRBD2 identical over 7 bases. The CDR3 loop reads CASTLGGNNEQFF. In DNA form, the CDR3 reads TGCGCCAGCACCCTGGGGGGGAACAATGAGCAGTTCTTC.